This T cell receptor beta chain is drawn from a study of cytomegalovirus exposure and HLA in healthy donors. Regarding this clone: Its antigen is unidentified.

Amplification used 60 Vbeta primers and 13 Jbeta primers. Some clones are missing from TCRdb's copy, which holds only in-frame ones; the method was immunoSEQ multiplex PCR. Counted here are 150,000 to 200,000 clones, roughly 82% occurring once; the ten biggest clones make up about 2.7%. Notes on the study in general: Analysis performed later found roughly 17,000 TCR beta sequences associated with HLA alleles at 0.05 false discovery rate. A classifier reportedly called cytomegalovirus status with high sensitivity and specificity. Researchers catalogued approximately 170 TCR beta chains as cytomegalovirus-associated.

V shed 4 bases and J 4 bases; nucleotides not matched to a gene: 7. This CDR3 contains 15 residues. Per germline, CDR1 SGHRS and CDR2 YFSETQ. Each of the donors was a healthy bone marrow donor. The TCR sequence derives from a woman aged 50 to 60 in good health and CMV-seropositive. Sequenced sample: PBMCs. This chain connects TRBV5-1 to TRBJ2-2, with TRBD1 matching over 7 bases. CDR3 loop: CASSQDRERTGELFF. The CDR3 nucleotides are TGCGCCAGCAGCCAAGACAGGGAGCGCACCGGGGAGCTGTTTTTT.